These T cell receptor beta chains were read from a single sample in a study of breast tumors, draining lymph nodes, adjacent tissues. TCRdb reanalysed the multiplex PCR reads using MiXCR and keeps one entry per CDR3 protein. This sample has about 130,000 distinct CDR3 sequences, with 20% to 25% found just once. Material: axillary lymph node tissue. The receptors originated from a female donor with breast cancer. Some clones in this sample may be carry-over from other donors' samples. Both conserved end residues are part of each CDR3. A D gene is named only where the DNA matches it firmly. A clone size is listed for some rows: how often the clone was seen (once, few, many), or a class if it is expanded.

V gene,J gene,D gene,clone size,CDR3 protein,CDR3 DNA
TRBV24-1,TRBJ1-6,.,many,CATRGNSPLHF,TGTGCCACCAGGGGGAATTCACCCCTCCACTTT
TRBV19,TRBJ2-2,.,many,CASSIDRNTGELFF,TGTGCCAGTAGTATTGACAGGAACACCGGGGAGCTGTTTTTT
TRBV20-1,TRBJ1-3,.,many,CSARPFRGTGNTIYF,TGCAGTGCTCGACCCTTCAGGGGAACTGGAAACACCATATATTTT
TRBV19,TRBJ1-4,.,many,CASRLVRGGEKLFF,TGTGCCAGTAGGCTGGTCAGGGGTGGCGAAAAACTGTTTTTT
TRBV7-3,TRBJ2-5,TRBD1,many,CASSLGQKETQYF,TGTGCCAGCAGTCTGGGACAGAAAGAGACCCAGTACTTC
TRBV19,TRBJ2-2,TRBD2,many,CASRPSGPNTGELFF,TGTGCCAGTAGGCCTAGCGGGCCGAACACCGGGGAGCTGTTTTTT
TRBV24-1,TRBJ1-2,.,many,CATSDSDTRGYTF,TGTGCCACCAGTGACTCGGACACTCGCGGCTACACCTTC
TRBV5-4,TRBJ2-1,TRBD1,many,CASSRDSSSYNEQFF,TGTGCCAGCAGCCGGGACAGTAGCTCCTACAATGAGCAGTTCTTC
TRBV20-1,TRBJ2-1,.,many,CSATQGFSYNEQFF,TGCAGTGCTACACAGGGTTTTTCCTACAATGAGCAGTTCTTC
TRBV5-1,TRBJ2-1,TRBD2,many,CASSLESLAGVGEQFF,TGCGCCAGCAGCTTGGAGTCGCTAGCGGGAGTCGGTGAGCAGTTCTTC
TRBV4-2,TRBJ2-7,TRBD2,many,CASSQDRTSSYEQYF,TGTGCCAGCAGCCAAGATCGGACTAGCTCCTACGAGCAGTACTTC
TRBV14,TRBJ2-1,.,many,CASNQVGSISNEQFF,TGTGCCAGCAACCAAGTGGGATCCATTTCCAATGAGCAGTTCTTC
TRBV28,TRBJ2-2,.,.,CASRPRTVETGELFF,TGTGCCAGCAGACCCCGGACAGTGGAAACCGGGGAGCTGTTTTTT
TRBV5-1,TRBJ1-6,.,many,CASSLRGGDSPLHF,TGCGCCAGCAGCTTGCGTGGGGGGGATTCACCCCTCCACTTT
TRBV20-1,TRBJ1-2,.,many,CSARDPRYVSGYTF,TGCAGTGCTAGAGATCCCCGTTACGTCTCTGGCTACACCTTC
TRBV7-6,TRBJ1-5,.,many,CASSNSPGGSRNQPQHF,TGTGCCAGCAGCAATTCCCCGGGGGGGAGTCGCAATCAGCCCCAGCATTTT
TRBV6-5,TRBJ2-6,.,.,CASSYSRGWDSGANVLAF,TGTGCCAGCAGTTACTCTAGGGGCTGGGACTCCGGAGCCAACGTCCTGGCTTTC
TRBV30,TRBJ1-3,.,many,CAWAQGGNTIYF,TGTGCCTGGGCTCAGGGAGGGAACACCATATATTTT
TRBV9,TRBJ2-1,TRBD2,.,CASSVEPNGRYDNEQFF,TGTGCCAGCAGCGTAGAGCCTAACGGGAGGTACGACAATGAGCAGTTCTTC
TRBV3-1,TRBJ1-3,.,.,CASSQDSENTIYF,TGTGCCAGCAGCCAAGATTCCGAAAACACCATATATTTT
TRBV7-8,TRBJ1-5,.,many,CASSLAARNQPQHF,TGTGCCAGCAGCTTAGCTGCGCGCAATCAGCCCCAGCATTTT
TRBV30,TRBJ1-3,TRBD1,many,CAWSPGGAGNTIYF,TGTGCCTGGAGCCCAGGGGGTGCTGGAAACACCATATATTTT
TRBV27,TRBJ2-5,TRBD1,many,CASSLYRGRETQYF,TGTGCCAGCAGTTTGTACAGGGGGCGGGAGACCCAGTACTTC
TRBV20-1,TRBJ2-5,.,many,CSARDGQRYQETQYF,TGCAGTGCTAGAGATGGGCAGCGGTACCAAGAGACCCAGTACTTC
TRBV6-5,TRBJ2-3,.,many,CASKGTGFTDTQYF,TGTGCGAGCAAGGGAACAGGGTTCACAGATACGCAGTATTTT
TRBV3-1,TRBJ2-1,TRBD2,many,CASNRAGGNNEQFF,TGTGCCAGCAACAGGGCGGGAGGTAACAATGAGCAGTTCTTC
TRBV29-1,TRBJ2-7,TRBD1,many,CSVRDSFYEQYF,TGCAGCGTCCGGGACAGCTTCTACGAGCAGTACTTC
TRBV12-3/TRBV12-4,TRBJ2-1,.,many,CATSKDDGPEVAFF,TGTGCCACCAGCAAAGATGACGGTCCCGAAGTTGCGTTCTTC
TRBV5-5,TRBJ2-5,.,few,CASSPSPYRETQYF,TGTGCCAGCAGCCCGAGCCCGTACCGCGAGACCCAGTACTTC
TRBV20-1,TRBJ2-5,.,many,CSAPGAGRETQYF,TGCAGTGCTCCCGGGGCAGGGCGGGAGACCCAGTACTTC
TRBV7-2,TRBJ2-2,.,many,CASSPYTGELFF,TGTGCCAGCAGCCCGTACACCGGGGAGCTGTTTTTT
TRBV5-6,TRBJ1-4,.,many,CASSLYGTNEKLFF,TGTGCCAGCAGCTTGTACGGAACTAATGAAAAACTGTTTTTT
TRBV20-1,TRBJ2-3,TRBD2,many,CGARDRLAGRHTQYF,TGCGGTGCTAGAGATAGACTAGCGGGCCGCCATACGCAGTATTTT
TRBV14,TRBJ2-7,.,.,CASSQDSSYEQYF,TGTGCCAGCAGCCAAGACAGCTCCTACGAGCAGTACTTC
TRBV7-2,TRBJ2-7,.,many,CASSLMTSREQYF,TGTGCCAGCAGCTTAATGACCTCACGCGAGCAGTACTTC
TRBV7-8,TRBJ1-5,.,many,CASSPRGQQNQPQHF,TGTGCCAGCAGCCCGCGAGGACAGCAAAATCAGCCCCAGCATTTT
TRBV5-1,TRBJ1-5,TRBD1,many,CASSLAGQGGQPQHF,TGCGCCAGCAGCTTGGCAGGACAGGGTGGTCAGCCCCAGCATTTT
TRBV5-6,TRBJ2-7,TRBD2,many,CASSSETLAGGDEQYF,TGTGCCAGCAGCTCGGAAACGCTAGCGGGAGGGGACGAGCAGTACTTC
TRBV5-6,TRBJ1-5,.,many,CASSSRPNQPQHF,TGTGCCAGCAGCTCTCGACCTAATCAGCCCCAGCATTTT
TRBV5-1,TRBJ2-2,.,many,CASSLALGGGELFF,TGCGCCAGCAGCTTGGCCTTAGGGGGCGGGGAGCTGTTTTTT
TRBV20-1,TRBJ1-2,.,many,CSASPGDGYTF,TGCAGTGCTAGCCCCGGGGACGGCTACACCTTC
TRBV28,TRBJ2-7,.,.,CASSVGTLNYEQYF,TGTGCCAGCAGTGTGGGGACGCTAAATTACGAGCAGTACTTC
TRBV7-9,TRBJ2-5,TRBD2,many,CASSSETSGRAPPYF,TGTGCCAGCAGCTCAGAAACTAGCGGGAGGGCCCCCCCGTACTTC